Listed here are 28 T cell receptor beta chains from one sample, sequenced in a study of shared clonotypes between healthy human individuals. Sequenced by immunoSEQ multiplex PCR; TCRdb stores in-frame clones only, minus some. The sample holds roughly 1,500,000 clones, less than 99% seen once. Source material: naive CD4+ T cells sorted from blood. Subset meaning: CD45RA+ positively selected. These receptors all come from a man aged 25-40 years in good health.

The rearrangement joins TRBV9 to TRBJ2-1; 8 nucleotides agree with TRBD2. The CDR3 sequence is 16 residues long. V dropped 2 bases and J dropped 2; count of bases not matched to a gene: 6. The germline CDR1 and CDR2 sequences are SGDLS and YYNGEE. CDR3 amino acids: CASSVRAGETYNEQFF. The CDR3 DNA follows: TGTGCCAGCAGCGTTCGAGCGGGAGAAACCTACAATGAGCAGTTCTTC. The full variable domain, completed using reference TRBV9 and TRBJ2-1, is DSGVTQTPKHLITATGQRVTLRCSPRSGDLSVYWYQQSLDQGLQFLIQYYNGEERAKGNILERFSAQQFPDLHSELNLSSLELGDSALYFCASSVRAGETYNEQFFGPGTRLTVL.

The chain links TRBV6-4 to TRBJ2-2; D possibly corresponds to TRBD2 (6 bases). The CDR3 totals 14 residues. V lost 4 bases and J 6 bases, leaving 12 bases between the germline ends. Germline CDR1 is MRHNA and CDR2 is SNTAGT. CDR3 protein: CASSVTGSPGELFF. The CDR3 coding sequence is TGTGCCAGCAGTGTCACCGGGAGCCCCGGGGAGCTGTTTTTT.

J is TRBJ1-5 and V is TRBV10-1; unclear D gene. CDR1 and CDR2 (germline): WNHNN, SYGVQD (reference sequence). V was pared by 9 bases and J by 4 bases, with 13 bases between. The CDR3 is made up of 13 amino acids. The CDR3 loop is CARGRPPNQPQHF. CDR3 nucleotides: TGCGCCAGGGGCCGGCCCCCAAATCAGCCCCAGCATTTT.

This clone was seen just once. This chain links TRBV5-4 with TRBJ2-1; 7 bases align to TRBD2. Germline lookup yields CDR1 SGHNT and CDR2 YYREEE (reference sequence). This CDR3 has 15 residues. The V segment lost 6 bases and the J segment 4 bases; nucleotides outside the gene matches: 10. DNA for the CDR3: TGTGCCAGCAAGATAAGGACTAGTTGGTACAATGAGCAGTTCTTC. Its protein is CASKIRTSWYNEQFF.

The V gene is TRBV28, the J gene TRBJ2-2, with D unclear. Germline values: CDR1 MDHEN, CDR2 SYDVKM. This CDR3 is built from 13 residues. The V gene lost 10 bases and the J gene lost 7 bases, with 16 bases spanning the gap. The CDR3 is CATTGRGDGELFF. CDR3 DNA: TGTGCCACCACCGGACGAGGCGACGGGGAGCTGTTTTTT.

The chain carries TRBV6-1 and TRBJ2-1, with D perhaps matching TRBD2 (5 bases). Germline loops: CDR1 MNHNS, CDR2 SASEGT. V lost 7 bases, J lost 4 bases, and 17 bases lay in between. This CDR3 has 15 residues. The CDR3: CASNLAAEIYNEQFF. The CDR3 nucleotides read TGTGCCAGCAACCTCGCAGCGGAAATTTACAATGAGCAGTTCTTC.

The V gene is TRBV2, the J gene TRBJ2-7; TRBD2 aligns across 9 bases. This CDR3 has 17 residues. J gave up 5 bases and V 0 bases, and 11 bases lay outside the gene matches. CDR1 and CDR2 (germline): SNHLY, FYNNEI. The CDR3 nucleotides read TGTGCCAGCAGTGAAGCGCTACCAGCAGCGGGAGGCCACGAGCAGTACTTC. Amino acid sequence: CASSEALPAAGGHEQYF.

The rearrangement joins TRBV19 to TRBJ2-1, with D perhaps TRBD1 (5 bases). Deletions cut 5 bases from V and 2 bases from J, with 10 bases between. CDR3 length: 14 amino acids. Germline assignment: CDR1 LNHDA and CDR2 SQIVND (reference sequence). CDR3 nucleotides: TGTGCCAGTAGTTTTCCAGGGACCTACAATGAGCAGTTCTTC. This encodes CASSFPGTYNEQFF.

The CDR3 here is CASSSSSGSFNEQYF. As DNA, the CDR3 is TGTGCCAGCAGCAGCTCTAGCGGGAGCTTCAACGAGCAGTACTTC. The chain carries TRBV11-2 and TRBJ2-7, with TRBD2 matching 10 bases. The germline V gene has CDR1 SGHAT and CDR2 FQNNGV. The CDR3 consists of 15 residues. V was clipped by 5 bases and J by 5 bases; unmatched bases: 9.

The chain has TRBV9 and TRBJ2-7; 14 bases line up with TRBD2. V was pared by 0 bases and J by 7 bases, with 3 bases of the junction left unmatched. Per the germline V gene, CDR1 is SGDLS and CDR2 is YYNGEE. The CDR3 is 15 amino acids. CDR3 coding DNA: TGTGCCAGCAGCGTAGAGGGACTAGCGGGAGTTGAGCAGTACTTC. Protein: CASSVEGLAGVEQYF.

This chain connects TRBV5-4 to TRBJ2-5, with D possibly being TRBD2 (7 bases). V was cut by 5 bases and J by 5 bases, with 13 bases left in between. The CDR3 has 13 amino acids. The germline V gene encodes CDR1 SGHNT and CDR2 YYREEE (reference sequence). The CDR3 reads CASREKGGETQYF. CDR3 DNA: TGTGCCAGCAGAGAGAAGGGGGGGGAGACCCAGTACTTC.

This chain connects TRBV2 to TRBJ1-5, with D possibly being TRBD1 (5 bases). In germline, CDR1 is SNHLY, CDR2 FYNNEI. V lost 6 bases to trimming and J lost 10 bases, with 16 bases between them. This CDR3 spans 13 amino acids. The CDR3 DNA reads TGTGCCAGCAGCAGAGGGACGGGCCCACCCCAGCATTTT. Encoded protein: CASSRGTGPPQHF.

The CDR3 DNA reads TGTGCCACACGGGGGGGCGGAGGTTGGGGTCAGCCCCAGCATTTT. This sequence encodes CATRGGGGWGQPQHF. The gene calls are TRBV10-3 and TRBJ1-5; D is possibly TRBD1 (6 bases). This CDR3 spans 15 amino acids. V shed 10 bases and J shed 6 bases, with 22 bases lying between them. The V gene's germline CDR1 is ENHRY and CDR2 SYGVKD.

The J gene is TRBJ2-3, the V gene TRBV29-1; no clear D. The germline gives CDR1 SQVTM, CDR2 ANQGSEA. This CDR3 region has 13 residues. For the CDR3, the DNA is TGCACCTTGAAGACCCTAATCACAGATACGCAGTATTTT. Its translation is CTLKTLITDTQYF.

V gene TRBV7-2 combines with J gene TRBJ2-1, with 11 bases that match TRBD2. V was pared by 1 base and J by 4 bases, with 6 bases of the junction left unmatched. The CDR3 is 17 amino acids. Germline lookup yields CDR1 SGHTA and CDR2 FQGNSA. CDR3 residues: CASSLVQLAGVYNEQFF. The CDR3 DNA reads TGTGCCAGCAGCTTAGTGCAACTAGCGGGGGTATACAATGAGCAGTTCTTC.

Comment on this clone: The sample holds other DNA sequences that translate to the same CDR3. CDR3 sequence: CASSPAANTGELFF. CDR3 coding DNA: TGTGCCAGCTCACCAGCAGCGAACACCGGGGAGCTGTTTTTT. The chain is built from TRBV18 and TRBJ2-2; D gene ambiguous. The V gene lost 2 bases and the J gene lost 0 bases, with 4 bases spanning the gap. Germline V gene sequence: CDR1 KGHSH, CDR2 LQKENI. This CDR3 has 14 amino acids.

The chain employs TRBV25-1 and TRBJ1-3, with D perhaps matching TRBD1 (6 bases). The CDR3 extends over 17 amino acids. The germline gives CDR1 MGHDK, CDR2 SYGVNS. The ends were cut back, 6 bases at V and 0 bases at J, with 18 bases in the middle. This CDR3 is CASRPQGQGSSGNTIYF. CDR3 bases: TGTGCCAGCAGACCTCAGGGCCAGGGGAGCTCTGGAAACACCATATATTTT.

This clone was seen just once. The sample has other DNA sequences that encode this CDR3 too. The chain links TRBV29-1 to TRBJ1-2, with unresolved D. CDR1 is SQVTM, CDR2 ANQGSEA, per germline. V lost 2 bases to trimming and J lost 2 bases, with 6 bases between them. There are 12 residues in the CDR3. The CDR3 DNA reads TGCAGCGTTGAAAGAGGGAACTATGGCTACACCTTC. Translation gives CSVERGNYGYTF. The full variable domain, in which reference TRBV29-1 and TRBJ1-2 provide the parts outside the CDR3, is SAVISQKPSRDICQRGTSLTIQCQVDSQVTMMFWYRQQPGQSLTLIATANQGSEATYESGFVIDKFPISRPNLTFSTLTVSNMSPEDSSIYLCSVERGNYGYTFGSGTRLTVV.

CDR3 sequence (DNA): TGTGCCAGCAGTTTTAATAGCGGGTACGAGCAGTACTTC. Amino acid sequence: CASSFNSGYEQYF. The J gene is TRBJ2-7, the V gene TRBV28; 7 nucleotides match TRBD2. From germline, CDR1 is MDHEN and CDR2 SYDVKM. The CDR3 runs to 13 residues. Germline trimming cut 3 bases from V and 4 bases from J; bases unmatched to any gene: 3. The whole variable domain, filled in from reference TRBV28 and TRBJ2-7, reads DVKVTQSSRYLVKRTGEKVFLECVQDMDHENMFWYRQDPGLGLRLIYFSYDVKMKEKGDIPEGYSVSREKKERFSLILESASTNQTSMYLCASSFNSGYEQYFGPGTRLTVT.

This chain uses TRBV6-1 with TRBJ1-5, with D possibly matching TRBD1 (6 bases). Germline CDR1 and CDR2: MNHNS and SASEGT. This CDR3 is built from 15 residues. Between the trimmed V and J ends, which lost 4 bases and 6 bases, there was a span of 16 bases. The CDR3 nucleotides are TGTGCCAGCAGTGTGGGTACAGGGTCGGGTCAGCCCCAGCATTTT. Translated: CASSVGTGSGQPQHF.

J is TRBJ2-1 and V is TRBV2, with D possibly being TRBD2 (5 bases). Germline assignment: CDR1 SNHLY and CDR2 FYNNEI. This CDR3 contains 15 residues. Between the trimmed V and J ends, which lost 3 bases and 1 base, there was a span of 10 bases. Here the CDR3 reads CASSDYGISYNEQFF. Here the CDR3 DNA reads TGTGCCAGCAGTGACTACGGGATATCCTACAATGAGCAGTTCTTC.

A word on this clone: The same CDR3 is also encoded by other DNA sequences in this sample. V is TRBV28 and J is TRBJ2-7, with no clear D. Trimming pared 3 bases from V and 0 bases from J, leaving 6 bases between. Germline CDR1 reads MDHEN; CDR2 reads SYDVKM. This CDR3 contains 13 residues. The CDR3 here is CASSFGSSYEQYF. The CDR3 nucleotides are TGTGCCAGCAGTTTTGGAAGCTCCTACGAGCAGTACTTC.

The DNA for the CDR3 is TGTGCCAGCAACAGGAGGAACTACTACGAGCAGTACTTC. This sequence encodes CASNRRNYYEQYF. The V gene is TRBV2, the J gene TRBJ2-7, with D perhaps assigned TRBD1 or TRBD2 (5 bases each). V was shortened by 7 bases and J by 3 bases, with 13 bases between the two germline ends. This CDR3 has 13 residues. The germline V gene has CDR1 SNHLY and CDR2 FYNNEI.

This clone was seen once. The chain uses TRBV28 and TRBJ2-7, with unresolved D. Germline V gene sequence: CDR1 MDHEN, CDR2 SYDVKM. The ends were cut back, 4 bases at V and 3 bases at J, with 10 bases in the middle. The CDR3 has 13 amino acids. The CDR3, as DNA: TGTGCCAGCAGTTCCCCGGGTGTCTACGAGCAGTACTTC. Residues: CASSSPGVYEQYF.

The rearrangement joins TRBV5-1 to TRBJ2-7; 8 positions match TRBD1. Germline V gene data show CDR1 as SGHRS and CDR2 as YFSETQ. J gave up 5 bases and V 3 bases, and 10 bases lay outside the gene matches. The CDR3 is made up of 15 amino acids. Written as DNA, the CDR3 is TGCGCCAGCAGCTCTGGACAGGGCTCTAGAAACGAGCAGTACTTC. Residues: CASSSGQGSRNEQYF.

J is TRBJ1-5 and V is TRBV7-2; 8 positions match TRBD1. V dropped 1 base and J dropped 2; count of bases not matched to a gene: 4. The CDR3 extends over 16 amino acids. Looked up from germline, CDR1 is SGHTA and CDR2 is FQGNSA. The CDR3 protein is CASSLVPGGGNQPQHF. CDR3 nucleotides: TGTGCCAGCAGCTTAGTGCCAGGGGGCGGCAATCAGCCCCAGCATTTT.

The genes are TRBV7-9 and TRBJ1-1; D not certain. The CDR3 length is 13 residues. The V end was cut by 8 bases, the J end by 1 base, with 11 bases between. CDR1 and CDR2 from the germline V gene are SEHNR and FQNEAQ (reference sequence). The CDR3 nucleotides read TGTGCCAGCCGAAAGGACGGGAACACTGAAGCTTTCTTT. It is translated as CASRKDGNTEAFF.

V gene TRBV20-1 combines with J gene TRBJ1-5, with D unclear. Trimming removed 6 bases from V and 4 bases from J, with 4 bases in between. The germline V gene has CDR1 DFQATT and CDR2 SNEGSKA (reference sequence). CDR3 length: 10 amino acids. This chain's CDR3 is CSANNQPQHF. The CDR3 DNA sequence: TGCAGTGCCAATAATCAGCCCCAGCATTTT.